The T cell receptor (beta chain) under discussion was sequenced for a study of T cells in Graves' hyperthyroidism and ophthalmopathy. General study findings and limits: Patients with ophthalmopathy were separated from those with stable hyperthyroidism by a 13 V-J model.

Using RNA transcripts as the source, TCR beta CDR3 regions were amplified. In the first-round RT-PCR of the TCR CDR3, the HTBI primer set was used. Each CDR3 protein gets one entry after TCRdb re-called the multiplex PCR reads with MiXCR. This sample yields over 250,000 distinct CDR3 sequences, of which around 25% are seen a single time; roughly 24% belongs to the top ten. Reasons for excluding patients were uncontrolled infection, other autoimmune disease, pregnancy or lactation. Clinicians diagnosed patients from clinical symptoms, serum thyroxine and TRAb, thyroid ultrasound and orbital computed tomography. The PBMCs were taken from more than 8 ml of fresh peripheral blood. In its sample, this clonotype was seen many times. The antigen is not known. The germline gives CDR1 SGHNT, CDR2 YYREEE (reference sequence). CDR3 length equals 14 residues. Trimming stripped 4 bases from V and 4 bases from J, with 13 bases between.

The sequence came from a man aged 40-49 years with Graves' hyperthyroidism that later progressed to Graves' ophthalmopathy. Sequencing was done on a sample of blood. The chain recombines TRBV5-4 with TRBJ2-3; TRBD1 might be the D (6 bases). CDR3 sequence reads: CASSQRNRADTQYF. The CDR3 nucleotides are TGTGCCAGCAGCCAGCGCAACAGGGCAGATACGCAGTATTTT.